Below are 29 T cell receptor beta chains sequenced from a single sample in a study of blood T cell repertoires in COVID-19. Sequenced by immunoSEQ multiplex PCR; TCRdb stores in-frame clones only, minus some. The sample records a few hundred thousand clones, around 85% being singletons. Sequences were obtained from PBMCs or T cells enriched from blood (not recorded which). The source of these receptors is a woman aged 45-65 years in a cohort exposed to, infected with or recovered from COVID-19 (not recorded which).

J is TRBJ1-2 and V is TRBV7-2; D is undetermined. V was clipped by 2 bases and J by 1 base, with 8 bases between them. This CDR3 has 14 residues. CDR1 and CDR2 (germline): SGHTA, FQGNSA. The CDR3 DNA sequence: TGTGCCAGCAGCTTATATGTCAGTAACTATGGCTACACCTTC. It is translated as CASSLYVSNYGYTF.

The chain carries TRBV5-5 and TRBJ2-5, with 7 bases fitting TRBD2. The CDR3 runs 15 residues. J was trimmed by 2 bases and V by 0 bases; bases with no gene match: 4. Germline lookup yields CDR1 SGHKS and CDR2 YYEKEE (reference sequence). The CDR3 DNA reads as TGTGCCAGCAGCTTGGTATCGGGGGGTCAAGAGACCCAGTACTTC. This sequence encodes CASSLVSGGQETQYF.

The chain is built from TRBV28 and TRBJ1-5, with 10 bases aligning to TRBD1. This CDR3 has 18 amino acids. With V trimmed by 3 bases and J by 2 bases, 10 bases remained unmatched. Per germline, CDR1 MDHEN and CDR2 SYDVKM. CDR3 in amino acids: CASSFRTGGIQGNQPQHF. Written as DNA, the CDR3 is TGTGCCAGCAGTTTCCGGACAGGGGGGATCCAGGGCAATCAGCCCCAGCATTTT.

V usage is TRBV7-8 and J usage is TRBJ2-7; a weak D match, TRBD2 (6 bases). V gave up 5 bases and J gave up 6 bases, with 14 bases separating them. The CDR3 totals 13 residues. The germline V gene encodes CDR1 SGHVS and CDR2 FQNEAQ. The CDR3 DNA is TGTGCCAGCAGCCCATCGGGGGTAAGCGAGCAGTACTTC. This translates into CASSPSGVSEQYF.

The chain recombines TRBV27 with TRBJ2-1, with 8 bases matching TRBD2. CDR3 length: 14 residues. Losses at the gene ends were 4 bases for V and 12 bases for J; bases not matched to a gene: 11. Germline loops: CDR1 MNHEY, CDR2 SMNVEV (reference sequence). The CDR3: CASSSRGGPDGQFF. CDR3 in DNA: TGTGCCAGCAGTTCCCGGGGGGGCCCTGATGGGCAGTTCTTC.

The chain carries TRBV7-2 and TRBJ1-1; D not certain. V was trimmed by 5 bases and J by 3 bases, leaving 7 bases between them. The CDR3 consists of 12 residues. CDR1 and CDR2 (germline): SGHTA, FQGNSA. The CDR3 DNA sequence: TGTGCCAGCAGCCAGAGGCACACTGAAGCTTTCTTT. Translated: CASSQRHTEAFF.

The CDR3 region is CASSLRGMGNIQYF. In DNA, the CDR3 is TGTGCCAGTAGTTTGCGGGGAATGGGAAACATTCAGTACTTC. The J gene is TRBJ2-4, the V gene TRBV19; D possibly corresponds to TRBD2 (6 bases). CDR3 size: 14 residues. Between the trimmed V and J ends, which lost 5 bases and 6 bases, there was a span of 14 bases. CDR1 LNHDA and CDR2 SQIVND come from the germline V gene (reference sequence).

V gene TRBV7-2 combines with J gene TRBJ2-3; D unclear. Trimming took 5 bases from V and 2 from J, leaving 5 bases between them. Germline V gene sequence: CDR1 SGHTA, CDR2 FQGNSA. There are 12 residues in the CDR3. This chain's CDR3 is CASSAYTDTQYF. The CDR3, as DNA: TGTGCCAGCAGCGCGTACACAGATACGCAGTATTTT.

The gene calls are TRBV5-1 and TRBJ1-5; TRBD1 matches 7 bases. This CDR3 region has 13 residues. The germline V gene encodes CDR1 SGHRS and CDR2 YFSETQ. Germline trimming cut 3 bases from V and 7 bases from J; bases unmatched to any gene: 4. The CDR3 coding sequence is TGCGCCAGCAGCTGGGACAGTCGGCAGCCCCAGCATTTT. As protein: CASSWDSRQPQHF.

The chain carries TRBV5-8 and TRBJ1-1, with D unclear. Germline CDR1 SGHTS, CDR2 YDEGEE. Deletions cut 1 base from V and 0 bases from J, with 7 bases between. The CDR3 consists of 14 residues. The CDR3 loop is CASSLTAMNTEAFF. CDR3 nucleotide sequence: TGTGCCAGCAGCTTGACAGCCATGAACACTGAAGCTTTCTTT. Full variable domain (remainder filled in from reference TRBV5-8 and TRBJ1-1): EAGVTQSPTHLIKTRGQQATLRCSPISGHTSVYWYQQALGLGLQFLLWYDEGEERNRGNFPPRFSGRQFPNYSSELNVNALELEDSALYLCASSLTAMNTEAFFGQGTRLTVV.

In DNA form, the CDR3 reads TGCAGCTTTTCTCAGGGGGCGCGTGAAAAACTGTTTTTT. Translation: CSFSQGAREKLFF. The chain joins TRBV29-1 to TRBJ1-4; 8 nucleotides match TRBD1. Unmatched junction bases numbered 9, after V lost 8 bases and J lost 7 bases. Germline CDR1 SQVTM, CDR2 ANQGSEA. The CDR3 is 13 residues long.

Only one count was recorded for this clone. The genes are TRBV4-3 and TRBJ1-1; D call uncertain. The CDR3 runs to 15 residues. Trimming cost V 4 bases and J 0 bases, with 12 bases left between them. Germline lookup yields CDR1 LGHNA and CDR2 YSLEER. The CDR3 loop is CASSRKHLLNTEAFF. Here the CDR3 DNA reads TGCGCCAGCAGCCGAAAGCATCTCTTGAACACTGAAGCTTTCTTT.

V gene TRBV28 combines with J gene TRBJ2-2; a weak D match, TRBD2 (5 bases). Trimming stripped 7 bases from V and 4 bases from J, with 13 bases between. The CDR3 runs to 14 residues. The germline V gene encodes CDR1 MDHEN and CDR2 SYDVKM. The CDR3 here is CASILIRGTGELFF. The CDR3 nucleotides read TGTGCCAGCATCCTAATTCGGGGCACCGGGGAGCTGTTTTTT.

The J gene is TRBJ2-7, the V gene TRBV5-4, with 9 bases aligning to TRBD1. This CDR3 contains 16 residues. The germline V gene has CDR1 SGHNT and CDR2 YYREEE (reference sequence). Unmatched junction bases numbered 9, after V lost 0 bases and J lost 5 bases. The CDR3, as DNA: TGTGCCAGCAGCTTGGGACCGGGACAGGGCTTGGACGAGCAGTACTTC. It translates to CASSLGPGQGLDEQYF.

This chain uses TRBV7-9 with TRBJ1-4; TRBD1 aligns across 7 bases. Germline V gives CDR1 SEHNR, CDR2 FQNEAQ (reference sequence). The V and J ends lost 5 bases and 8 bases, in that order; junction bases with no gene match: 8. This CDR3 has 14 amino acids. For the CDR3, the DNA is TGTGCCAGCAGCGCCAGGCAGGGGGGAGAAAAACTGTTTTTT. Translation: CASSARQGGEKLFF.

This clone was counted between two and nine times. The J gene is TRBJ1-1, the V gene TRBV10-3; D uncertain. The V gene's germline CDR1 is ENHRY and CDR2 SYGVKD. The CDR3 loop spans 15 amino acids. V was trimmed by 0 bases and J by 7 bases, leaving 15 bases between them. The CDR3 sequence is CAISESPQVGSEAFF. The CDR3, as DNA: TGTGCCATCAGTGAGTCGCCCCAGGTGGGCAGTGAAGCTTTCTTT.

The chain joins TRBV20-1 to TRBJ2-7; 7 positions agree with TRBD1. The V gene end was trimmed by 3 bases and the J gene end by 4 bases; junction bases not matched to a gene: 6. The CDR3 covers 13 residues. CDR1 and CDR2 (germline): DFQATT, SNEGSKA (reference sequence). The CDR3 is CSASKGQDYEQYF. For the CDR3, the DNA is TGCAGTGCTAGTAAAGGACAGGATTACGAGCAGTACTTC.

This clone has only one observation. The chain combines TRBV30 with TRBJ2-3; D gene ambiguous. V was pared by 4 bases and J by 1 base, with 3 bases between. Germline CDR1 is GTSNPN and CDR2 is SVGIG (reference sequence). The CDR3 runs to 11 residues. CDR3 loop: CAWTGTDTQYF. The CDR3 region has the DNA TGTGCCTGGACCGGCACAGATACGCAGTATTTT. The full variable domain, completed using reference TRBV30 and TRBJ2-3, is SQTIHQWPATLVQPVGSPLSLECTVEGTSNPNLYWYRQAAGRGLQLLFYSVGIGQISSEVPQNLSASRPQDRQFILSSKKLLLSDSGFYLCAWTGTDTQYFGPGTRLTVL.

V and J are TRBV5-1 and TRBJ2-2, with D perhaps TRBD1 (6 bases). V gave up 5 bases and J gave up 1 base, with 6 bases separating them. Germline V lookup: CDR1 SGHRS, CDR2 YFSETQ. The CDR3 contains 13 residues. The CDR3 DNA is TGCGCCAGCAGACAGGGGAACACCGGGGAGCTGTTTTTT. Protein sequence: CASRQGNTGELFF.

This clone came up once. This rearrangement joins TRBV7-8 to TRBJ2-7, with TRBD2 identical over 10 bases. Looked up from germline, CDR1 is SGHVS and CDR2 is FQNEAQ. The CDR3 is 15 residues long. Trimming removed 4 bases from V and 2 bases from J; junction bases left unmatched: 5. The CDR3: CASSSTTSGAYEQYF. The CDR3 DNA follows: TGTGCCAGCAGCTCTACAACTAGCGGGGCCTACGAGCAGTACTTC. The full variable domain, with the rest looked up from reference TRBV7-8 and TRBJ2-7, is GAGVSQSPRYKVAKRGQDVALRCDPISGHVSLFWYQQALGQGPEFLTYFQNEAQLDKSGLPSDRFFAERPEGSVSTLKIQRTQQEDSAVYLCASSSTTSGAYEQYFGPGTRLTVT.

This clone was seen a handful of times. The rearrangement uses TRBV5-4 and TRBJ1-1; no clear D gene. Germline assignment: CDR1 SGHNT and CDR2 YYREEE (reference sequence). Trimming left V 4 bases short and J 8 bases short, with 18 bases between. The CDR3 consists of 14 residues. CDR3 sequence: CASSPGGQEKEAFF. For the CDR3, the DNA is TGTGCCAGCAGCCCAGGAGGGCAGGAGAAGGAAGCTTTCTTT.

The chain carries TRBV28 and TRBJ1-5; TRBD1 aligns across 11 bases. Looked up from germline, CDR1 is MDHEN and CDR2 is SYDVKM. There are 15 residues in the CDR3. After removal of 6 bases from V and 7 bases from J, the junction contained 8 bases not matched to a gene. This chain's CDR3 is CASSQGQGVGQPQHF. The CDR3 region has the DNA TGTGCCAGCAGCCAGGGACAGGGGGTCGGACAGCCCCAGCATTTT. Looking up the rest from reference TRBV28 and TRBJ1-5 gives the full variable domain: DVKVTQSSRYLVKRTGEKVFLECVQDMDHENMFWYRQDPGLGLRLIYFSYDVKMKEKGDIPEGYSVSREKKERFSLILESASTNQTSMYLCASSQGQGVGQPQHFGDGTRLSIL.

The chain couples TRBV9 to TRBJ2-7; 8 bases line up with TRBD1. J was trimmed by 2 bases and V by 3 bases; bases with no gene match: 4. The CDR3 contains 14 residues. Per germline, CDR1 SGDLS and CDR2 YYNGEE. CDR3 DNA: TGTGCCAGCAGCGAACAGGGGGTTCCCTACGAGCAGTACTTC. Its protein is CASSEQGVPYEQYF.

J is TRBJ2-5 and V is TRBV6-5; 7 nucleotides align to TRBD2. Germline CDR1 reads MNHEY; CDR2 reads SVGAGI. The CDR3 has 13 amino acids. Germline trimming cut 8 bases from V and 0 bases from J; bases unmatched to any gene: 3. The CDR3 here is CASAGDDQETQYF. Here the CDR3 DNA reads TGTGCCAGCGCGGGGGACGACCAAGAGACCCAGTACTTC.

The V gene is TRBV6-5, the J gene TRBJ2-1; maybe TRBD2 (5 bases). Germline CDR1 MNHEY, CDR2 SVGAGI. The CDR3 contains 13 residues. Trimming stripped 8 bases from V and 8 bases from J, with 16 bases between. The CDR3: CASQQEGRDEQFF. The DNA for the CDR3 is TGTGCCAGCCAGCAAGAGGGAAGGGATGAGCAGTTCTTC.

Comment on this clone: The CDR3 does not close with the conserved phenylalanine or tryptophan, likely indicating a read error. Because the CDR3's place on the DNA is in doubt, the DNA is left out and the CDR3 is given as listed by TCRdb. The chain couples TRBV5-6 to TRBJ2-7; the DNA was not used to check the table's D call, TRBD2. Ends included, the CDR3 has 9 residues. In germline, CDR1 is SGHDT, CDR2 YYEEEE. CDR3 residues: CASSGGGTL.

The chain employs TRBV12-3 or TRBV12-4 and TRBJ1-1, with no clear D. V gave up 6 bases and J gave up 4 bases, with 9 bases separating them. There are 12 residues in the CDR3. The CDR3 loop is CASRSRGTEAFF. The CDR3 DNA follows: TGTGCCAGCAGGTCCCGGGGCACTGAAGCTTTCTTT.

The V and J genes are TRBV28 and TRBJ1-5; tentative D call: TRBD1 (5 bases). The CDR3 runs 15 residues. V was shortened by 4 bases and J by 1 base, with 11 bases between the two germline ends. The germline V gene encodes CDR1 MDHEN and CDR2 SYDVKM. DNA for the CDR3: TGTGCCAGCAGTTCTCCCCCAGGGAGCAATCAGCCCCAGCATTTT. Protein: CASSSPPGSNQPQHF. Using reference TRBV28 and TRBJ1-5 for the parts outside the CDR3, the full variable domain is DVKVTQSSRYLVKRTGEKVFLECVQDMDHENMFWYRQDPGLGLRLIYFSYDVKMKEKGDIPEGYSVSREKKERFSLILESASTNQTSMYLCASSSPPGSNQPQHFGDGTRLSIL.

The chain uses TRBV10-3 and TRBJ1-1; 10 bases line up with TRBD1. CDR1 and CDR2 from the germline V gene are ENHRY and SYGVKD. The CDR3 contains 14 residues. With V trimmed by 5 bases and J by 1 base, 1 base remained unmatched. The CDR3 is CAISRQGANTEAFF. CDR3 nucleotide sequence: TGTGCCATCAGTAGACAGGGGGCGAACACTGAAGCTTTCTTT.